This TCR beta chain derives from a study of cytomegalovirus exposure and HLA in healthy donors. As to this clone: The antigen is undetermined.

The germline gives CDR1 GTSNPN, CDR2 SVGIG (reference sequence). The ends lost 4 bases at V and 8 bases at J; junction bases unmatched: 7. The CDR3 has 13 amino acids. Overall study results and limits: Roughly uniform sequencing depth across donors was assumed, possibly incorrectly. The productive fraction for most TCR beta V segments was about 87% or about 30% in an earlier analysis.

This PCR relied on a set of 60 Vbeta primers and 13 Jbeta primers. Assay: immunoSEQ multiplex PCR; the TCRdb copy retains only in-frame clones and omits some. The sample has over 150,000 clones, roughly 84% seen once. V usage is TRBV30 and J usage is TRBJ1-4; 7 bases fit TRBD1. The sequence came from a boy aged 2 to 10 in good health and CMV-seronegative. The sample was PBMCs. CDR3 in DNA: TGTGCCTGGACCCCAAGGGGGCGAGAAAAACTGTTTTTT. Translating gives CAWTPRGREKLFF.